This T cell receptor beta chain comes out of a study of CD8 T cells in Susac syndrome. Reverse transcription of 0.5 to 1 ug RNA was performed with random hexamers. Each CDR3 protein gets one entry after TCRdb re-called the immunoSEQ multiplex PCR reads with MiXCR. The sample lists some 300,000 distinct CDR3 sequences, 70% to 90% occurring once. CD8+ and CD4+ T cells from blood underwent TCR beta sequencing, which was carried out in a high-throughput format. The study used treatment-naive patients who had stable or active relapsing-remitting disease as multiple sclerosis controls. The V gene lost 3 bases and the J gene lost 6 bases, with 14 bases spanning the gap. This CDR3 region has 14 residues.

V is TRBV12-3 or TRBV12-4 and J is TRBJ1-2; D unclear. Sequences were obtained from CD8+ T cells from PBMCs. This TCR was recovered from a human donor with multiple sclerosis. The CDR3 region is CASSFTVEPDGYTF. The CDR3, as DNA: TGTGCCAGCAGTTTTACAGTCGAACCGGATGGCTACACCTTC.